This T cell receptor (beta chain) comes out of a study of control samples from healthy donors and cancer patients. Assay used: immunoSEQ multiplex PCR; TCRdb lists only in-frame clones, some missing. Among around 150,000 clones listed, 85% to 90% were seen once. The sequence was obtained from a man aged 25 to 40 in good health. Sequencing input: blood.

The CDR3 DNA is TGTGCCACCAGCAGAGAGAGCGGGACCGTCACAGATACGCAGTATTTT. Translating it yields CATSRESGTVTDTQYF. The chain uses TRBV15 and TRBJ2-3; 7 bases are a match to TRBD2. The V gene's germline CDR1 is LNHNV and CDR2 YYDKDF (reference sequence). The CDR3 has 16 residues. V dropped 0 bases and J dropped 2; count of bases not matched to a gene: 5.